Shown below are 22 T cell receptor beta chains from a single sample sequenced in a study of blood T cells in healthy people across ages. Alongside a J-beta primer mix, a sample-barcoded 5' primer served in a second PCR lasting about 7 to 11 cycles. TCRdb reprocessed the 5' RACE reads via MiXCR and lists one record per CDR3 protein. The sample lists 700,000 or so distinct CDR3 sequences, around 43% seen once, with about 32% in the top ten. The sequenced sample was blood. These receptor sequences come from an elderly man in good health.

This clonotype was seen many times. As DNA, the CDR3 is TGTGCCAGCAGCCAACAAATGACTAGCGGGGGTGTGTATGAGCAGTTCTTC. The encoded protein is CASSQQMTSGGVYEQFF. The rearrangement joins TRBV4-2 to TRBJ2-1, with TRBD2 matching 12 bases. V shed 2 bases, J shed 8 bases, and the junction held 10 bases outside the gene matches. The CDR3 sequence is 17 residues long. Germline assignment: CDR1 LGHNA and CDR2 YNFKEQ.

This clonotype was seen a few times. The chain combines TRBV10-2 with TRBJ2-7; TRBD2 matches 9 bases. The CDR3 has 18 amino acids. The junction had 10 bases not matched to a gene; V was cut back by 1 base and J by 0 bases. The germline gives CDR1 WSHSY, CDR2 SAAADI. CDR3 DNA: TGCGCCAGCAGTGAGTTGGCGGGAGGGTACGGGAGCTCCTACGAGCAGTACTTC. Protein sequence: CASSELAGGYGSSYEQYF.

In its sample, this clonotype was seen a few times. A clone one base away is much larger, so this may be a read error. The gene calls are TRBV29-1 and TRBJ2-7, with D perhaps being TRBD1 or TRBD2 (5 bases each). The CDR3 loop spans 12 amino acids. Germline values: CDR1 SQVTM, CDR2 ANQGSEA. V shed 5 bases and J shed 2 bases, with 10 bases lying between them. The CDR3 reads CSVRDGAYEQYF. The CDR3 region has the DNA TGCAGCGTTCGGGACGGGGCCTACGAGCAGTACTTC.

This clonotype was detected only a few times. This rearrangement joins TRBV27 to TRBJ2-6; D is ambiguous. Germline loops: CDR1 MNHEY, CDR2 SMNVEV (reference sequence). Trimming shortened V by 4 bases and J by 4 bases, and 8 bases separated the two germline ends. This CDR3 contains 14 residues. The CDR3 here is CASSSLGGANVLTF. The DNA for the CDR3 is TGTGCCAGCAGTTCCCTGGGGGGGGCCAACGTCCTGACTTTC.

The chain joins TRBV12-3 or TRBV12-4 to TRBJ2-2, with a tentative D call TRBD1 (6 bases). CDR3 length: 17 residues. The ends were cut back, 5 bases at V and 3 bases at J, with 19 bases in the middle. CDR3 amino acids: CASSPYRVKRDTGELFF. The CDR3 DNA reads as TGTGCCAGCAGTCCCTACAGGGTTAAACGGGACACCGGGGAGCTGTTTTTT.

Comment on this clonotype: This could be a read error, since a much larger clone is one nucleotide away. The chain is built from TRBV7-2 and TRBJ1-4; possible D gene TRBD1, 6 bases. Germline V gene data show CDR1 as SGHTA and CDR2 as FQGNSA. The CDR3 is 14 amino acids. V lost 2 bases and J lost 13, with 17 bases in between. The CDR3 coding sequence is TGTGCCAGCAGCTTACCCAGGGGCGAGGGGCGACTGTTTTTT. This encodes CASSLPRGEGRLFF.

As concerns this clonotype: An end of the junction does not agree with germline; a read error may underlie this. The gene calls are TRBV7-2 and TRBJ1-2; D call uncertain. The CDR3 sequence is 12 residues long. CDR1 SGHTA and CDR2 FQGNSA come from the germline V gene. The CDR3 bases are TGTGCCAGCAGCTCTACCCTATATGACTACACCTTC. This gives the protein CASSSTLYDYTF.

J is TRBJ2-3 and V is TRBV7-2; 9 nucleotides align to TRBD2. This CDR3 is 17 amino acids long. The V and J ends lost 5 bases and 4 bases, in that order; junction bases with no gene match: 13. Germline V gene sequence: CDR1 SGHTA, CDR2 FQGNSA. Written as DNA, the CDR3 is TGTGCCAGCAGCCCCCGTAAGGGCGGGGGGGCCCCAGATACGCAGTATTTT. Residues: CASSPRKGGGAPDTQYF. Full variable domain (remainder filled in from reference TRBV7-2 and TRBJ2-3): GAGVSQSPSNKVTEKGKDVELRCDPISGHTALYWYRQSLGQGLEFLIYFQGNSAPDKSGLPSDRFSAERTGGSVSTLTIQRTQQEDSAVYLCASSPRKGGGAPDTQYFGPGTRLTVL.

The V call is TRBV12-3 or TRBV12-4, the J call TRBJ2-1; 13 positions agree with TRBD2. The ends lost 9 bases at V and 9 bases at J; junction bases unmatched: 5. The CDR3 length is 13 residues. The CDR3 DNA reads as TGTGCCAGTCGGACTAGCGGGAGAGGTGAGCAGTTCTTC. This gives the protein CASRTSGRGEQFF.

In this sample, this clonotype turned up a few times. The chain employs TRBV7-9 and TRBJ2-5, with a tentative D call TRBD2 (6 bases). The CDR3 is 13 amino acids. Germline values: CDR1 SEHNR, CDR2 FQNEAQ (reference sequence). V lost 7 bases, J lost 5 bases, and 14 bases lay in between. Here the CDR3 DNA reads TGTGCCAGCACTCCCGGAGGGTTTGAGACCCAGTACTTC. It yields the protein CASTPGGFETQYF.

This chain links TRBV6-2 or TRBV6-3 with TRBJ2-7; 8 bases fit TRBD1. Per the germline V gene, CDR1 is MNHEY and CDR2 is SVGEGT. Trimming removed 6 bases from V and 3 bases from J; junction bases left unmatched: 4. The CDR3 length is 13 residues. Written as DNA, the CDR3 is TGTGCCAGCAGAACGGACAGGGACTACGAGCAGTACTTC. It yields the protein CASRTDRDYEQYF.

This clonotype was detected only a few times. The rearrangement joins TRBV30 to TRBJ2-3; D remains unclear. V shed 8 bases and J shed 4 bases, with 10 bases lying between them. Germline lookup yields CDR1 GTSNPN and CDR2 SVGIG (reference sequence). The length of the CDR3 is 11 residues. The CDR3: CAMGSADTQYF. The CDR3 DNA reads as TGTGCCATGGGGTCGGCAGATACGCAGTATTTT.

CDR3 bases: TGTGCCTGGAGTGAAAAGACAGGGGCAAATTCACCCCTCCACTTT. Amino acid sequence: CAWSEKTGANSPLHF. This sequence joins TRBV30 and TRBJ1-6, with 8 bases fitting TRBD1. Germline V gene lookup returns CDR1 GTSNPN and CDR2 SVGIG (reference sequence). With V trimmed by 1 base and J by 7 bases, 6 bases remained unmatched. The CDR3 loop spans 15 amino acids.

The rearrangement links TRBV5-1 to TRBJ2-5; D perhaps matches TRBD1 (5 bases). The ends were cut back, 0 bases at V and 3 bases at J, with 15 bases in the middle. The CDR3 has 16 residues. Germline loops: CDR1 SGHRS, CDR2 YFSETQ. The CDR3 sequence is CASSLVPGSTKETQYF. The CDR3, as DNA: TGCGCCAGCAGCTTGGTGCCAGGGTCAACCAAAGAGACCCAGTACTTC.

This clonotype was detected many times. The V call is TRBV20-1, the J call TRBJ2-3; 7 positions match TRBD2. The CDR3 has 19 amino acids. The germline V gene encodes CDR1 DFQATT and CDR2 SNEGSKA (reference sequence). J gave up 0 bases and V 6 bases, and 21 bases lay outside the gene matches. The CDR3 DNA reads TGCAGTGCCATCCCGATTAGCGGGCCTACCTTACCTAGCACAGATACGCAGTATTTT. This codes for CSAIPISGPTLPSTDTQYF.

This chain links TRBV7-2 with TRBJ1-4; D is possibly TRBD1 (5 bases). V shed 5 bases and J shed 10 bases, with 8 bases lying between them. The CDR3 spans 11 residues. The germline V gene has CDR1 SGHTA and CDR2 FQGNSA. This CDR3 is CASSLGGKLFF. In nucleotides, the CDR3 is TGTGCCAGCAGCCTCGGGGGAAAACTGTTTTTT.

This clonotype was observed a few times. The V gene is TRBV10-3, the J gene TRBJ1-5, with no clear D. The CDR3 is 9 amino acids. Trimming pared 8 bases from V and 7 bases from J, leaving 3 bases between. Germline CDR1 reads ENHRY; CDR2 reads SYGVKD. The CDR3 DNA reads TGTGCCATCGGGCAGCCCCAGCATTTT. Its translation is CAIGQPQHF.

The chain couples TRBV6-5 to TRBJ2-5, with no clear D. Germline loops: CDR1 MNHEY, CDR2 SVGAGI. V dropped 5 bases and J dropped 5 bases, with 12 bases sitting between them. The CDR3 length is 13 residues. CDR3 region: CASSRPGLETQYF. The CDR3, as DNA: TGTGCCAGCAGTCGCCCTGGGCTTGAGACCCAGTACTTC.

The CDR3, as DNA: TGTGCCAGCAGTGAAGAGTTCTGGTCAGATACGCAGTATTTT. Translating it yields CASSEEFWSDTQYF. This chain connects TRBV6-1 to TRBJ2-3; D gene unclear. The germline V gene encodes CDR1 MNHNS and CDR2 SASEGT. This CDR3 has 14 residues. The V gene lost 1 base and the J gene lost 4 bases, with 9 bases spanning the gap.

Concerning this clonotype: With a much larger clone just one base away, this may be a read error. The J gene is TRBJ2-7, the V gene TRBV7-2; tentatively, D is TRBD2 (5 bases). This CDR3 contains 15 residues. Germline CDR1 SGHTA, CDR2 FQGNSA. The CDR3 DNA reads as TGTGCCAGCAGCCTTCGGGGAGCGGACTCCGACGAGCAGTACTTC. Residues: CASSLRGADSDEQYF.

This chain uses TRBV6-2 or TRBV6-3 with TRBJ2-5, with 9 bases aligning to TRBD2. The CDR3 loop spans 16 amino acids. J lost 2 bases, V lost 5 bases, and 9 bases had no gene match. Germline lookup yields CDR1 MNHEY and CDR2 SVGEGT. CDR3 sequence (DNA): TGTGCCAGCAGTAGAGAGACTAGCGGCCTACAAGAGACCCAGTACTTC. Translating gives CASSRETSGLQETQYF.

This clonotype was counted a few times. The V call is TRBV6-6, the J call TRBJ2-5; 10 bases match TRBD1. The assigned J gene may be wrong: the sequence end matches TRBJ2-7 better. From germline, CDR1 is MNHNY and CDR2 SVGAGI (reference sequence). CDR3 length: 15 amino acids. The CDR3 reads CASRYGTGETYEQYF. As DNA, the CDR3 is TGTGCCAGCAGGTACGGGACAGGGGAAACCTACGAGCAGTACTTC.